This T cell receptor beta chain was captured in a study of cytomegalovirus exposure and HLA in healthy donors. Whole-study context: Of roughly 360 genotyped donors, about 81% grouped in the Caucasian-associated ancestry cluster. Study-level results: Most TCR beta V segments were productive about 87% or about 30% of the time in an earlier analysis.

In regard to this clone: Its antigen is not known.

Germline assignment: CDR1 SGHDT and CDR2 YYEEEE. V dropped 4 bases and J dropped 5 bases, with 12 bases sitting between them. The CDR3 is 14 amino acids. 60 Vbeta and 13 Jbeta primers were used in PCR. Only in-frame clones appear in the TCRdb table, and some are missing; sequencing was by immunoSEQ multiplex PCR. The data hold about 130,000 clones, with around 77% observed a single time. The genes are TRBV5-6 and TRBJ2-2, with D perhaps TRBD1 (6 bases). The sample consisted of PBMCs. This receptor was identified in a woman between 40 and 55 years old in good health and CMV-seropositive. The CDR3 DNA reads as TGTGCCAGCAGCACGGACAGATTAACCGGGGAGCTGTTTTTT. Amino acids: CASSTDRLTGELFF.